This TCR beta chain was observed in a study of T cells expressing NK-cell markers. TCRdb reprocessed the 5' RACE reads and stores each CDR3 protein as one record, lacking DNA. In all, the sample yields under 200,000 distinct CDR3 sequences. Material for sequencing was blood T cells: a sorted CD56 or NKG2C T cell subset, CD4+ or CD8+ T cells, or bulk PBMC T cells (not recorded which). The source is a woman between 18 and 70 years old in good health.

Here the CDR3 reads CASSRIISGATGEQFF. This chain uses TRBV11-2 with TRBJ2-1; checking the TCRdb D call of TRBD2 is not possible without DNA. Per the germline V gene, CDR1 is SGHAT and CDR2 is FQNNGV. The CDR3 is made up of 16 amino acids.